The 2 T cell receptor beta chains in this list originate from one sample, sequenced in a study of cytomegalovirus exposure and HLA in healthy donors. The PCR ran on 60 Vbeta and 13 Jbeta primers. The method was immunoSEQ multiplex PCR; TCRdb's version includes in-frame clones alone and lacks a portion of them. The table has under 70,000 clones, about 65% seen once. Specimen: PBMCs. These receptor sequences come from a woman in her thirties in good health and CMV-seronegative.

This sequence joins TRBV5-4 and TRBJ2-5; tentative D call: TRBD1 (6 bases). V was pared by 0 bases and J by 2 bases, with 20 bases between. The CDR3 has 18 residues. Germline-derived CDR1 and CDR2 are SGHNT and YYREEE (reference sequence). As DNA, the CDR3 is TGTGCCAGCAGCTTGGACATCCCTGGTTGGGGGACACAAGAGACCCAGTACTTC. Translating gives CASSLDIPGWGTQETQYF.

The CDR3 loop reads CASRTGTVLDEQYF. As DNA, the CDR3 is TGTGCCAGCAGGACCGGGACAGTGCTCGACGAGCAGTACTTC. The chain couples TRBV6-1 to TRBJ2-7, with TRBD1 matching 7 bases. Germline V CDR1 and CDR2: MNHNS, SASEGT. Trimming took 6 bases from V and 5 from J; bases not matched to a gene: 10. The CDR3 contains 14 residues.